Presented here are 32 T cell receptor beta chains from one specimen sequenced in a study of cytomegalovirus exposure and HLA in healthy donors. PCR was performed using 60 Vbeta and 13 Jbeta primers. The table came from immunoSEQ multiplex PCR; TCRdb's copy has only in-frame clones and leaves some out. This sample has hundreds of thousands of clones; over 80% occur once, and the top ten carry under 0.85%. The material sequenced was PBMCs. These receptors were collected from a boy aged 2 to 9 in good health and CMV-seronegative.

The chain uses TRBV5-1 and TRBJ1-2, with D possibly being TRBD1 (5 bases). This CDR3 comprises 16 residues. Trimming pared 2 bases from V and 8 bases from J, leaving 22 bases between. Looked up from germline, CDR1 is SGHRS and CDR2 is YFSETQ. CDR3 bases: TGCGCCAGCAGCTTCGGCCAAGGGGCGCACCCTTGGGGCTACACCTTC. Protein sequence: CASSFGQGAHPWGYTF. Filled out from reference TRBV5-1 and TRBJ1-2, the complete variable domain reads KAGVTQTPRYLIKTRGQQVTLSCSPISGHRSVSWYQQTPGQGLQFLFEYFSETQRNKGNFPGRFSGRQFSNSRSEMNVSTLELGDSALYLCASSFGQGAHPWGYTFGSGTRLTVV.

The rearrangement uses TRBV30 and TRBJ2-5; a possible D gene is TRBD1 (6 bases). The end of the DNA aligns better with TRBJ2-7, so the J call may be wrong. Germline V gives CDR1 GTSNPN, CDR2 SVGIG (reference sequence). The CDR3 has 15 residues. Written as DNA, the CDR3 is TGTGCCTGGACAGGGGAAAAAACCCTCTCCTACGAGCAGTACTTC. Protein product: CAWTGEKTLSYEQYF.

V is TRBV2 and J is TRBJ1-2; D gene ambiguous. The V gene lost 6 bases and the J gene lost 0 bases, with 14 bases spanning the gap. Germline V gene data show CDR1 as SNHLY and CDR2 as FYNNEI. The CDR3 loop spans 15 amino acids. In nucleotides, the CDR3 is TGTGCCAGCAGCCTGTCCGCCGGAGCTAACTATGGCTACACCTTC. Translated, it gives CASSLSAGANYGYTF.

V is TRBV5-6 and J is TRBJ2-7; 9 bases agree with TRBD1. Germline CDR1 reads SGHDT; CDR2 reads YYEEEE. The CDR3 contains 15 residues. V lost 4 bases to trimming and J lost 7 bases; unmatched junction nucleotides: 12. The CDR3 sequence: CASSGNRGQTREQYF. The CDR3 DNA follows: TGTGCCAGCAGCGGAAACAGGGGGCAAACTCGGGAGCAGTACTTC.

V gene TRBV30 combines with J gene TRBJ2-7, with D hard to call. Between the trimmed V and J ends, which lost 3 bases and 2 bases, there was a span of 8 bases. CDR3 size: 12 residues. From germline, CDR1 is GTSNPN and CDR2 SVGIG (reference sequence). CDR3 in DNA: TGTGCCTGGAGCCAGAACGCCTACGAGCAGTACTTC. Protein: CAWSQNAYEQYF. The complete variable domain, with remaining parts taken from reference TRBV30 and TRBJ2-7, reads SQTIHQWPATLVQPVGSPLSLECTVEGTSNPNLYWYRQAAGRGLQLLFYSVGIGQISSEVPQNLSASRPQDRQFILSSKKLLLSDSGFYLCAWSQNAYEQYFGPGTRLTVT.

The rearrangement links TRBV5-1 to TRBJ2-5; no clear D gene. Germline values: CDR1 SGHRS, CDR2 YFSETQ. Trimming took off 4 bases at V and 2 bases at J, with 6 bases between the two ends. The CDR3 is made up of 12 amino acids. CDR3 region: CASSTRQETQYF. The DNA of the CDR3 is TGCGCCAGCAGCACAAGACAAGAGACCCAGTACTTC.

The V call is TRBV7-2, the J call TRBJ2-5, with 10 bases matching TRBD1. Germline V gene sequence: CDR1 SGHTA, CDR2 FQGNSA. The CDR3 consists of 16 residues. The V segment lost 5 bases and the J segment 4 bases; nucleotides outside the gene matches: 10. The CDR3 sequence: CASSVSGTGAGETQYF. As DNA, the CDR3 is TGTGCCAGCAGCGTTAGTGGGACAGGGGCCGGAGAGACCCAGTACTTC.

V gene TRBV30 combines with J gene TRBJ2-2; D call uncertain. This CDR3 comprises 13 residues. In germline, CDR1 is GTSNPN, CDR2 SVGIG (reference sequence). V shed 6 bases and J shed 2 bases, with 10 bases lying between them. The CDR3 sequence is CACLISNTGELFF. The DNA of the CDR3 is TGTGCCTGTTTAATTTCCAACACCGGGGAGCTGTTTTTT.

V usage is TRBV7-9 and J usage is TRBJ2-7; 13 bases map to TRBD2. The CDR3 is 16 amino acids. The V gene end was trimmed by 4 bases and the J gene end by 2 bases; junction bases not matched to a gene: 5. The germline V gene encodes CDR1 SEHNR and CDR2 FQNEAQ (reference sequence). The DNA for the CDR3 is TGTGCCAGCAGCTCCACTAGCGGGAGGGGCACCTACGAGCAGTACTTC. Protein product: CASSSTSGRGTYEQYF.

This clone was picked up a small number of times. This rearrangement joins TRBV4-1 to TRBJ2-7, with TRBD2 as a possible D gene (5 bases). Trimming removed 4 bases from V and 0 bases from J, with 13 bases in between. This CDR3 has 15 residues. Germline-derived CDR1 and CDR2 are MGHRA and YSYEKL. CDR3 amino acids: CASSLTVGNSYEQYF. The CDR3 nucleotides are TGCGCCAGCAGCCTAACGGTCGGGAACTCCTACGAGCAGTACTTC.

The rearrangement links TRBV4-1 to TRBJ2-1, with D possibly matching TRBD1 (6 bases). V lost 5 bases and J 5 bases, leaving 16 bases between the germline ends. This CDR3 has 15 residues. Germline assignment: CDR1 MGHRA and CDR2 YSYEKL. CDR3 loop: CASSGGGLRDNEQFF. CDR3 in DNA: TGCGCCAGCAGCGGGGGCGGGCTTCGGGACAATGAGCAGTTCTTC.

The chain links TRBV27 to TRBJ2-7; D is possibly TRBD1 (6 bases). CDR1 MNHEY and CDR2 SMNVEV come from the germline V gene (reference sequence). The CDR3 is 14 amino acids. Trimming stripped 6 bases from V and 2 bases from J, with 14 bases between. CDR3 amino acids: CASSPRTDPYEQYF. The CDR3 DNA is TGTGCCAGCAGCCCGCGGACAGACCCCTACGAGCAGTACTTC.

The chain couples TRBV5-4 to TRBJ2-7, with 13 nucleotides matching TRBD2. Germline V gene lookup returns CDR1 SGHNT and CDR2 YYREEE (reference sequence). Trimming cost V 0 bases and J 6 bases; bases outside gene matches: 9. The CDR3 is 17 amino acids. In DNA, the CDR3 is TGTGCCAGCAGCTTGGCCGGTACTAGCGGGAGGGCGGTCGAGCAGTACTTC. The encoded protein is CASSLAGTSGRAVEQYF.

The count of this clone is one. At the DNA level, this CDR3 is encoded by other sequences in the same sample as well. The chain is built from TRBV9 and TRBJ2-5, with D unclear. CDR3 size: 13 residues. Germline CDR1 is SGDLS and CDR2 is YYNGEE. V was shortened by 0 bases and J by 2 bases, with 5 bases between the two germline ends. Here the CDR3 reads CASSVGGQETQYF. In nucleotides, the CDR3 is TGTGCCAGCAGCGTAGGAGGACAAGAGACCCAGTACTTC.

CDR3 bases: TGTGCCAGTAGTATAGCTGTGACAGGGGCCTACGAGCAGTACTTC. Translating gives CASSIAVTGAYEQYF. V usage is TRBV19 and J usage is TRBJ2-7; 8 nucleotides agree with TRBD1. Germline CDR1 and CDR2: LNHDA and SQIVND (reference sequence). V lost 1 base and J lost 2; bases outside the gene matches: 4. The CDR3 is 15 amino acids.

The gene calls are TRBV6-1 and TRBJ2-5, with TRBD2 matching 9 bases. The V segment lost 3 bases and the J segment 5 bases; nucleotides outside the gene matches: 4. CDR3 length equals 14 residues. Germline-derived CDR1 and CDR2 are MNHNS and SASEGT. In DNA, the CDR3 is TGTGCCAGCAGTGAGCGGGGGGGCCTGGAGACCCAGTACTTC. Protein: CASSERGGLETQYF.

This clone was observed a handful of times. The chain links TRBV13 to TRBJ2-7; D is perhaps TRBD2 (5 bases). V lost 5 bases and J lost 1, with 6 bases in between. Germline V gives CDR1 PRHDT, CDR2 FYEKMQ (reference sequence). The CDR3 extends over 12 amino acids. As DNA, the CDR3 is TGTGCCAGCAGCGGAGGTTCCTACGAGCAGTACTTC. It is translated as CASSGGSYEQYF.

The rearrangement links TRBV5-6 to TRBJ2-2; the match to TRBD2 covers 11 bases. The V segment lost 2 bases and the J segment 4 bases; nucleotides outside the gene matches: 1. There are 15 residues in the CDR3. The germline CDR1 and CDR2 sequences are SGHDT and YYEEEE. The CDR3 coding sequence is TGTGCCAGCAGCTTAGGACTAGCGGGCACCGGGGAGCTGTTTTTT. This encodes CASSLGLAGTGELFF. The complete variable domain, with remaining parts taken from reference TRBV5-6 and TRBJ2-2, reads DAGVTQSPTHLIKTRGQQVTLRCSPKSGHDTVSWYQQALGQGPQFIFQYYEEEERQRGNFPDRFSGHQFPNYSSELNVNALLLGDSALYLCASSLGLAGTGELFFGEGSRLTVL.

This chain joins TRBV19 and TRBJ1-1; 7 bases are a match to TRBD1. This CDR3 has 15 residues. CDR1 and CDR2 (germline): LNHDA, SQIVND (reference sequence). After removal of 4 bases from V and 3 bases from J, the junction contained 8 bases not matched to a gene. CDR3 region: CASSTLTGLDTEAFF. DNA of the CDR3: TGTGCCAGTAGTACCCTGACAGGGTTGGACACTGAAGCTTTCTTT.

The rearrangement uses TRBV9 and TRBJ2-5; 10 bases map to TRBD2. The CDR3 is made up of 17 amino acids. Germline CDR1 and CDR2: SGDLS and YYNGEE. J gave up 5 bases and V 0 bases, and 10 bases lay outside the gene matches. CDR3 in DNA: TGTGCCAGCAGCGTAGGGGACAGCGGGGGGGCCCGGGAGACCCAGTACTTC. Its translation is CASSVGDSGGARETQYF.

The chain combines TRBV27 with TRBJ2-7; 8 bases map to TRBD2. Germline V lookup: CDR1 MNHEY, CDR2 SMNVEV (reference sequence). Trimming cost V 7 bases and J 4 bases; bases outside gene matches: 12. This CDR3 contains 15 residues. The CDR3 region has the DNA TGTGCCAGCAACCTAAGCCCAGCGGGAGCTTACGAGCAGTACTTC. It encodes CASNLSPAGAYEQYF.

The genes are TRBV12-5 and TRBJ1-2; TRBD1 is a possible D gene (5 bases). In germline, CDR1 is LGHNT, CDR2 FRNRAP. V was trimmed by 5 bases and J by 4 bases, leaving 17 bases between them. The length of the CDR3 is 15 residues. This chain's CDR3 is CASGTEGARIYGYTF. CDR3 nucleotide sequence: TGTGCTAGTGGTACCGAAGGGGCCCGCATCTATGGCTACACCTTC.

DNA for the CDR3: TGTGCCAGCTCACCCAATCCCGGGGGAAGCACAGATACGCAGTATTTT. Translating gives CASSPNPGGSTDTQYF. The chain couples TRBV18 to TRBJ2-3; a possible D gene is TRBD2 (6 bases). V lost 3 bases to trimming and J lost 0 bases, with 13 bases between them. This CDR3 has 16 amino acids. CDR1 and CDR2 from the germline V gene are KGHSH and LQKENI.

The sample holds one count of this clone. The chain employs TRBV5-4 and TRBJ1-3; TRBD1 agrees at 7 bases. This CDR3 comprises 15 residues. The V gene end was trimmed by 1 base and the J gene end by 4 bases; junction bases not matched to a gene: 5. The germline V gene encodes CDR1 SGHNT and CDR2 YYREEE (reference sequence). CDR3: CASSLFDRDGNTIYF. In DNA, the CDR3 is TGTGCCAGCAGCTTGTTCGACAGGGACGGAAACACCATATATTTT.

The chain uses TRBV11-2 and TRBJ1-4; D is unclear. V lost 2 bases and J lost 3, with 7 bases in between. CDR3 length: 14 amino acids. CDR1 and CDR2 from the germline V gene are SGHAT and FQNNGV. CDR3 in amino acids: CASSLLGSNEKLFF. CDR3 coding DNA: TGTGCCAGCAGCTTACTAGGATCTAATGAAAAACTGTTTTTT.

The chain links TRBV27 to TRBJ1-6; 8 bases line up with TRBD1. Trimming took 6 bases from V and 1 from J; bases not matched to a gene: 2. Germline CDR1 and CDR2: MNHEY and SMNVEV (reference sequence). CDR3 length equals 15 residues. DNA for the CDR3: TGTGCCAGCAGCCAGGGGGCGTCCTATAATTCACCCCTCCACTTT. Protein: CASSQGASYNSPLHF.

This clone was seen a single time. The chain recombines TRBV30 with TRBJ2-7; 7 bases map to TRBD1. The CDR3 contains 12 residues. Losses at the gene ends were 0 bases for V and 4 bases for J; bases not matched to a gene: 0. Germline lookup yields CDR1 GTSNPN and CDR2 SVGIG (reference sequence). The DNA of the CDR3 is TGTGCCTGGAGTGTACAGGGGTACGAGCAGTACTTC. Its protein product is CAWSVQGYEQYF.

The J gene is TRBJ1-1, the V gene TRBV19, with 11 bases identical to TRBD1. V shed 4 bases, J shed 3 bases, and the junction held 4 bases outside the gene matches. CDR1 is LNHDA and CDR2 is SQIVND in the germline V gene (reference sequence). The CDR3 consists of 15 residues. In DNA, the CDR3 is TGTGCCAGTAGTAGTGAGGGACAGGGGGACACTGAAGCTTTCTTT. This gives the protein CASSSEGQGDTEAFF.

Regarding this clone: Here the CDR3 omits its conserved ending phenylalanine or tryptophan, so a read error is the likely source. The chain employs TRBV6-6 and TRBJ1-1; possible D gene TRBD1, 5 bases. This CDR3 has 16 amino acids. Trimming cost V 2 bases and J 1 base, with 14 bases left between them. Per germline, CDR1 MNHNY and CDR2 SVGAGI (reference sequence). DNA for the CDR3: TGTGCCAGCAGTTACGGGGCAGAGATCTCGAACACTGAAGCTTTCGTT. As protein: CASSYGAEISNTEAFV.

The chain links TRBV9 to TRBJ2-2; D perhaps matches TRBD2 (5 bases). This CDR3 contains 18 residues. Looked up from germline, CDR1 is SGDLS and CDR2 is YYNGEE. With 4 bases removed from V and 2 bases from J, the gap between germline ends came to 21 bases. The DNA for the CDR3 is TGTGCCAGCAGCCCCCCCGGGGTACTCACACTAAACACCGGGGAGCTGTTTTTT. This gives the protein CASSPPGVLTLNTGELFF. Full variable domain (rest looked up from reference TRBV9 and TRBJ2-2): DSGVTQTPKHLITATGQRVTLRCSPRSGDLSVYWYQQSLDQGLQFLIQYYNGEERAKGNILERFSAQQFPDLHSELNLSSLELGDSALYFCASSPPGVLTLNTGELFFGEGSRLTVL.

V is TRBV5-1 and J is TRBJ1-6, with a tentative D call TRBD1 (6 bases). Germline-derived CDR1 and CDR2 are SGHRS and YFSETQ. The CDR3 is made up of 17 amino acids. Between the trimmed V and J ends, which lost 3 bases and 0 bases, there was a span of 13 bases. CDR3 sequence reads: CASSSNTGSSYNSPLHF. DNA of the CDR3: TGCGCCAGCAGCTCTAACACAGGGAGCTCCTATAATTCACCCCTCCACTTT.

The V and J genes are TRBV10-3 and TRBJ2-3, with D perhaps matching TRBD2 (5 bases). CDR3 length: 18 residues. Trimming stripped 0 bases from V and 2 bases from J, with 18 bases between. Germline loops: CDR1 ENHRY, CDR2 SYGVKD. CDR3 DNA sequence: TGTGCCATCAGTGAGTCTCTCTTGGATAGCGCTAACACAGATACGCAGTATTTT. As protein: CAISESLLDSANTDTQYF.